This section outlines one T cell receptor beta chain sequence together with its context. The sample contains more than one DNA sequence encoding this CDR3. TCRdb reprocessed the PCR reads via MiXCR. The sample consists of 85,000 to 95,000 clones, 15% of them appearing once. This sample was included in a study of metastatic and nonmetastatic thyroid tumors. Study background: Repertoires from blood and tumor or nodule tissue of malignant and benign thyroid patients were compared.

No treatment of any kind had been given to any patient before thyroid surgery. Sequenced material: blood. The receptor's source is a female donor with papillary thyroid cancer or a benign thyroid nodule (not recorded which). Some clones in this sample may be carry-over from other donors' samples.

The CDR3 DNA sequence: TGCGCCAGCAGCCAACTAGGGGGGCAAACCGGGGAGCTGTTTTTT. Amino acids: CASSQLGGQTGELFF. The chain combines TRBV5-1 with TRBJ2-2; TRBD1 or TRBD2 may be the D gene (6 bases each). Trimming shortened V by 4 bases and J by 5 bases, and 15 bases separated the two germline ends. This CDR3 contains 15 residues. From germline, CDR1 is SGHRS and CDR2 YFSETQ.